These T cell receptor beta chains were read from a single sample in a study of CD8 T cells in Susac syndrome. MiXCR, applied by TCRdb to the immunoSEQ multiplex PCR reads, yields one record per CDR3 protein. The sample has about 180,000 distinct CDR3 sequences; 90% to 95% are singletons. Sequences were obtained from CD4+ T cells from PBMCs. The source is a human donor with multiple sclerosis. Each CDR3 is given with its conserved first and last residue. Each record gives: V gene, clone size, J gene, D gene, CDR3 protein, CDR3 DNA. The D gene is left open where the match is weak. The size of a clone is reported for some rows only, either as once, few or many, or as a class for expanded clones.

v_call: TRBV6-2/TRBV6-3; clone_size: -; j_call: TRBJ2-7; d_call: -; cdr3_aa: CASSRTRDLFGGEQYF; cdr3_nt: TGTGCCAGCAGCCGGACGCGGGACCTCTTCGGGGGCGAGCAGTACTTC
v_call: TRBV18; clone_size: -; j_call: TRBJ2-7; d_call: TRBD2; cdr3_aa: CASSRGGYEQYF; cdr3_nt: TGTGCCAGCTCACGGGGGGGATACGAGCAGTACTTC
v_call: TRBV5-4; clone_size: -; j_call: TRBJ1-6; d_call: -; cdr3_aa: CASSLGDRRNSPLHF; cdr3_nt: TGTGCCAGCAGCTTAGGCGACAGGAGGAATTCACCCCTCCACTTT
v_call: TRBV6-6; clone_size: -; j_call: TRBJ1-1; d_call: TRBD1; cdr3_aa: CASSGTGDTEAFF; cdr3_nt: TGTGCCAGCAGTGGTACAGGGGACACTGAAGCTTTCTTT
v_call: TRBV2; clone_size: -; j_call: TRBJ1-1; d_call: -; cdr3_aa: CASIRGGGGEAFF; cdr3_nt: TGTGCCAGCATCCGAGGGGGGGGTGGTGAAGCTTTCTTT
v_call: TRBV24-1; clone_size: -; j_call: TRBJ2-1; d_call: -; cdr3_aa: CATSDLASTGHNEQFF; cdr3_nt: TGTGCCACCAGTGACTTAGCCTCAACAGGCCACAATGAGCAGTTCTTC
v_call: TRBV21-1; clone_size: -; j_call: TRBJ2-5; d_call: -; cdr3_aa: CASSNSGGAETQYF; cdr3_nt: TGTGCCAGCAGCAATTCCGGGGGTGCAGAGACCCAGTACTTC
v_call: TRBV28; clone_size: -; j_call: TRBJ1-2; d_call: TRBD1; cdr3_aa: CASTSPGQRPYGYTF; cdr3_nt: TGTGCCAGCACCTCGCCGGGACAGAGGCCCTATGGCTACACCTTC
v_call: TRBV20-1; clone_size: -; j_call: TRBJ2-5; d_call: TRBD2; cdr3_aa: CSAISPAGGVETQYF; cdr3_nt: TGCAGTGCCATCTCTCCAGCGGGGGGGGTGGAGACCCAGTACTTC
v_call: TRBV11-2; clone_size: -; j_call: TRBJ2-2; d_call: TRBD2; cdr3_aa: CASSFSGQTMNTGELFF; cdr3_nt: TGTGCCAGCAGCTTTAGCGGGCAGACCATGAACACCGGGGAGCTGTTTTTT
v_call: TRBV24-1; clone_size: -; j_call: TRBJ2-3; d_call: -; cdr3_aa: CATSDYQDLTDTQYF; cdr3_nt: TGTGCCACCAGTGATTACCAAGACTTAACAGATACGCAGTATTTT
v_call: TRBV6-2/TRBV6-3; clone_size: -; j_call: TRBJ2-1; d_call: -; cdr3_aa: CASSPLPGRAPAGLREQFF; cdr3_nt: TGTGCCAGCAGCCCCCTCCCGGGCAGGGCACCAGCCGGCCTCAGAGAGCAGTTCTTC
v_call: TRBV15; clone_size: -; j_call: TRBJ2-3; d_call: TRBD2; cdr3_aa: CATSRLLAGATDTQYF; cdr3_nt: TGTGCCACCAGCAGGCTTCTAGCGGGAGCCACAGATACGCAGTATTTT
v_call: TRBV5-4; clone_size: -; j_call: TRBJ2-5; d_call: -; cdr3_aa: CASTLRGLETQYF; cdr3_nt: TGTGCCAGCACCCTTAGGGGCCTTGAGACCCAGTACTTC
v_call: TRBV5-4; clone_size: -; j_call: TRBJ1-2; d_call: TRBD1; cdr3_aa: CASTGQGDYGYTF; cdr3_nt: TGTGCCAGCACCGGACAGGGAGACTATGGCTACACCTTC
v_call: TRBV28; clone_size: -; j_call: TRBJ2-2; d_call: TRBD2; cdr3_aa: CASSLTAGKNTGELFF; cdr3_nt: TGTGCCAGCAGCTTGACAGCGGGGAAGAACACCGGGGAGCTGTTTTTT
v_call: TRBV9; clone_size: -; j_call: TRBJ2-5; d_call: -; cdr3_aa: CASSSRPSAGTQYF; cdr3_nt: TGTGCCAGCAGCTCCCGACCGTCGGCTGGGACCCAGTACTTC
v_call: TRBV9; clone_size: -; j_call: TRBJ2-5; d_call: TRBD2; cdr3_aa: CASSPGRREGETQYF; cdr3_nt: TGTGCCAGCAGCCCCGGACGGAGGGAGGGGGAGACCCAGTACTTC
v_call: TRBV29-1; clone_size: -; j_call: TRBJ2-4; d_call: -; cdr3_aa: CSSSAGFENIQYF; cdr3_nt: TGCAGCTCATCTGCGGGGTTCGAAAACATTCAGTACTTC
v_call: TRBV12-3/TRBV12-4; clone_size: -; j_call: TRBJ2-1; d_call: -; cdr3_aa: CASSPQGRKGFF; cdr3_nt: TGTGCCAGCAGTCCGCAGGGCAGGAAGGGGTTCTTC
v_call: TRBV12-5; clone_size: once; j_call: TRBJ1-1; d_call: -; cdr3_aa: CASGLVLGQNTEAFF; cdr3_nt: TGTGCTAGTGGTTTGGTGTTGGGACAGAACACTGAAGCTTTCTTT
v_call: TRBV5-1; clone_size: -; j_call: TRBJ2-1; d_call: -; cdr3_aa: CASSLDSLDYNEQFF; cdr3_nt: TGCGCCAGCAGCTTGGACAGCTTGGACTACAATGAGCAGTTCTTC
v_call: TRBV18; clone_size: -; j_call: TRBJ1-3; d_call: -; cdr3_aa: CASSPRDSGNTIYF; cdr3_nt: TGTGCCAGCTCACCGAGAGACTCTGGAAACACCATATATTTT
v_call: TRBV5-1; clone_size: -; j_call: TRBJ2-7; d_call: -; cdr3_aa: CASRGPNEQYF; cdr3_nt: TGCGCCAGCAGGGGGCCTAACGAGCAGTACTTC
v_call: TRBV29-1; clone_size: -; j_call: TRBJ1-4; d_call: -; cdr3_aa: CSARDPGGKLFF; cdr3_nt: TGCAGCGCCCGGGATCCTGGAGGAAAACTGTTTTTT
v_call: TRBV27; clone_size: once; j_call: TRBJ1-5; d_call: -; cdr3_aa: CASSFVQGGNQPQHF; cdr3_nt: TGTGCCAGCAGTTTTGTGCAGGGCGGGAATCAGCCCCAGCATTTT
v_call: TRBV2; clone_size: few; j_call: TRBJ2-5; d_call: -; cdr3_aa: CASSEGETQYF; cdr3_nt: TGTGCCAGCAGTGAAGGGGAGACCCAGTACTTC
v_call: TRBV28; clone_size: -; j_call: TRBJ2-1; d_call: TRBD2; cdr3_aa: CATLGTSLSSYNEQFF; cdr3_nt: TGTGCCACTCTAGGGACTAGCCTCAGCTCCTACAATGAGCAGTTCTTC
v_call: TRBV4-1; clone_size: -; j_call: TRBJ2-1; d_call: -; cdr3_aa: CASSQGVGVWDEQFF; cdr3_nt: TGCGCCAGCAGCCAAGGCGTCGGGGTCTGGGATGAGCAGTTCTTC
v_call: TRBV27; clone_size: -; j_call: TRBJ2-5; d_call: -; cdr3_aa: CASSLDRAETQYF; cdr3_nt: TGTGCCAGCAGTTTAGATAGGGCAGAGACCCAGTACTTC
v_call: TRBV30; clone_size: -; j_call: TRBJ2-5; d_call: -; cdr3_aa: CAWRTGETQYF; cdr3_nt: TGTGCCTGGAGGACAGGAGAGACCCAGTACTTC
v_call: TRBV6-5; clone_size: once; j_call: TRBJ1-1; d_call: -; cdr3_aa: CASSYGGLEITEAFF; cdr3_nt: TGTGCCAGCAGTTACGGGGGGCTCGAGATCACTGAAGCTTTCTTT
v_call: TRBV13; clone_size: -; j_call: TRBJ2-7; d_call: TRBD2; cdr3_aa: CASRKAGAFEQYF; cdr3_nt: TGTGCCAGCAGAAAAGCGGGAGCATTCGAGCAGTACTTC
v_call: TRBV20-1; clone_size: -; j_call: TRBJ2-5; d_call: -; cdr3_aa: CSALYRKTAEETQYF; cdr3_nt: TGCAGTGCTCTATACCGAAAGACAGCTGAAGAGACCCAGTACTTC
v_call: TRBV5-1; clone_size: -; j_call: TRBJ2-2; d_call: TRBD1; cdr3_aa: CASSSGQGMAGELFF; cdr3_nt: TGCGCCAGCAGCTCGGGACAGGGGATGGCCGGGGAGCTGTTTTTT
v_call: TRBV5-1; clone_size: -; j_call: TRBJ2-5; d_call: -; cdr3_aa: CASSLEEGRKTQYF; cdr3_nt: TGCGCCAGCAGCTTGGAGGAAGGCAGAAAGACCCAGTACTTC
v_call: TRBV6-2/TRBV6-3; clone_size: -; j_call: TRBJ2-5; d_call: -; cdr3_aa: CASSRAYAQETQYF; cdr3_nt: TGTGCCAGCAGCCGTGCCTACGCCCAAGAGACCCAGTACTTC
v_call: TRBV6-5; clone_size: -; j_call: TRBJ2-3; d_call: TRBD1; cdr3_aa: CASSYTGTGTGVTDTQYF; cdr3_nt: TGTGCCAGCAGTTACACCGGGACAGGGACAGGGGTCACAGATACGCAGTATTTT
v_call: TRBV30; clone_size: -; j_call: TRBJ1-5; d_call: -; cdr3_aa: CAWSVGWPQHF; cdr3_nt: TGTGCCTGGAGTGTAGGGTGGCCCCAGCATTTT
v_call: TRBV19; clone_size: -; j_call: TRBJ1-2; d_call: TRBD1; cdr3_aa: CASRSEGTDGYTF; cdr3_nt: TGTGCCAGTAGATCCGAAGGGACAGATGGCTACACCTTC
v_call: TRBV4-2; clone_size: -; j_call: TRBJ2-1; d_call: TRBD2; cdr3_aa: CASSQDASSGGGSEQFF; cdr3_nt: TGTGCCAGCAGCCAAGATGCCTCTAGCGGGGGGGGGAGTGAGCAGTTCTTC
v_call: TRBV12-3/TRBV12-4; clone_size: -; j_call: TRBJ1-2; d_call: -; cdr3_aa: CASSLDRNYGYTF; cdr3_nt: TGTGCCAGCAGTTTAGACAGGAACTATGGCTACACCTTC
v_call: TRBV6-2/TRBV6-3; clone_size: -; j_call: TRBJ2-2; d_call: -; cdr3_aa: CASNSRDRIVELFF; cdr3_nt: TGTGCCAGCAATAGCCGGGATCGGATCGTCGAGCTGTTTTTT
v_call: TRBV23-1; clone_size: -; j_call: TRBJ1-5; d_call: TRBD1; cdr3_aa: CAIQGQGGWVDYSNQPQHF; cdr3_nt: TGCGCCATCCAGGGACAGGGGGGCTGGGTCGATTATAGCAATCAGCCCCAGCATTTT
v_call: TRBV9; clone_size: -; j_call: TRBJ2-1; d_call: TRBD2; cdr3_aa: CASSRSSGRGFYNEQFF; cdr3_nt: TGTGCCAGCAGCCGGTCCTCGGGGCGGGGGTTCTACAATGAGCAGTTCTTC
v_call: TRBV3-1; clone_size: -; j_call: TRBJ2-7; d_call: -; cdr3_aa: CASSTQVRGYEQYF; cdr3_nt: TGTGCCAGCAGCACACAGGTCAGAGGCTACGAGCAGTACTTC
v_call: TRBV5-4; clone_size: -; j_call: TRBJ2-5; d_call: TRBD1; cdr3_aa: CASSVGQGFSETQYF; cdr3_nt: TGTGCCAGCAGCGTGGGACAGGGGTTTTCAGAGACCCAGTACTTC
v_call: TRBV30; clone_size: -; j_call: TRBJ1-1; d_call: -; cdr3_aa: CAWTRPGGAALTEAFF; cdr3_nt: TGTGCCTGGACGCGACCAGGCGGGGCCGCCCTCACTGAAGCTTTCTTT
v_call: TRBV20-1; clone_size: -; j_call: TRBJ2-1; d_call: -; cdr3_aa: CSARLLNEQFF; cdr3_nt: TGCAGTGCTAGGTTATTGAATGAGCAGTTCTTC
v_call: TRBV3-1; clone_size: -; j_call: TRBJ2-7; d_call: TRBD2; cdr3_aa: CASRLSGGSYEQYF; cdr3_nt: TGTGCCAGCAGACTAAGCGGGGGCTCCTACGAGCAGTACTTC
v_call: TRBV2; clone_size: once; j_call: TRBJ1-5; d_call: TRBD1; cdr3_aa: CASSVDPGGRNQPQHF; cdr3_nt: TGTGCCAGCAGTGTAGACCCAGGGGGCCGCAATCAGCCCCAGCATTTT